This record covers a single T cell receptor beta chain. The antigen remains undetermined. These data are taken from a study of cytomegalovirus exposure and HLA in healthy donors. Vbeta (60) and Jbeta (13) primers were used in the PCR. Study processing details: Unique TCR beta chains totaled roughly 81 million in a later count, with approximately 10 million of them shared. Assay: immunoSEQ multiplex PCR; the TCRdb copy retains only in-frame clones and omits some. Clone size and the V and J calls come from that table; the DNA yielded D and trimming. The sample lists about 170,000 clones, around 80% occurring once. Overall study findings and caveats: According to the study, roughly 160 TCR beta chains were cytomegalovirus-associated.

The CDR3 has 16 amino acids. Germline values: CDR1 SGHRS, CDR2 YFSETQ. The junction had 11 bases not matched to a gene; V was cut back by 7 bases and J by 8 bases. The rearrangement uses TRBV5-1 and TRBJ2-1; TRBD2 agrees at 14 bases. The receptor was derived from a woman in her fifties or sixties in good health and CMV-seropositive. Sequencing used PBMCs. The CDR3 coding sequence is TGCGCCAGCCGGATAGGACTAGCGGGAGGCAGGGATGAGCAGTTCTTC. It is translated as CASRIGLAGGRDEQFF.